The rows below give T cell receptor beta chains drawn from one sample of a study of OX40 agonist ivuxolimab in advanced cancers. The assay was immunoSEQ multiplex PCR, and TCRdb's table has in-frame clones only and misses some. The sample includes some 79,000 clones, approximately 90% of them seen just once. Sequenced here: CD4+ or CD8+ T cells sorted from blood, sampled in a trial of the OX40 agonist ivuxolimab. Every receptor here comes from an adult with an advanced solid tumor such as melanoma, head and neck, liver or kidney cancer. Both conserved end residues are part of each CDR3. Each record gives: V gene, clone size, D gene, J gene, CDR3 protein, CDR3 DNA. A D gene is named only where the DNA matches it firmly. Only some rows state a clone size, as once, few, many or a class for expanded clones.

TRBV11-2	few	NA	TRBJ2-4	CASSYPRSQGIQYF	TGTGCCAGCAGCTATCCCCGATCTCAGGGGATTCAGTACTTC
TRBV6-5	NA	NA	TRBJ2-3	CASSYSGGPTDTQYF	TGTGCCAGCAGTTACTCAGGGGGGCCAACAGATACGCAGTATTTT
TRBV30	NA	TRBD2	TRBJ2-5	CAWSPGLAGGGETQYF	TGTGCCTGGAGTCCGGGACTAGCGGGAGGGGGCGAGACCCAGTACTTC
TRBV7-9	NA	NA	TRBJ2-3	CASSYRGPSTDTQYF	TGTGCCAGCAGCTACCGGGGCCCTAGCACAGATACGCAGTATTTT
TRBV7-2	NA	NA	TRBJ2-7	CASSSRVYEQYF	TGTGCCAGCAGCTCCAGGGTTTACGAGCAGTACTTC
TRBV11-3	NA	NA	TRBJ2-4	CASSLEGLERSIQYF	TGTGCCAGCAGCTTAGAGGGGCTTGAGCGGAGCATTCAGTACTTC
TRBV5-1	NA	TRBD1	TRBJ2-7	CASSLGDSAYEQYF	TGCGCCAGCAGCTTGGGGGACAGTGCCTACGAGCAGTACTTC
TRBV28	NA	NA	TRBJ1-2	CASSPPNYGYTF	TGTGCCAGCAGCCCACCTAACTATGGCTACACCTTC
TRBV5-1	NA	NA	TRBJ1-2	CASSLDGQGSYGYTF	TGCGCCAGCAGCTTGGATGGGCAGGGGAGCTATGGCTACACCTTC
TRBV14	NA	NA	TRBJ2-1	CASSQDLVADEQFF	TGTGCCAGCAGCCAAGATCTAGTAGCAGACGAGCAGTTCTTC
TRBV2	NA	NA	TRBJ2-3	CASSELASSTDTQYF	TGTGCCAGCAGTGAACTTGCGTCGAGCACAGATACGCAGTATTTT
TRBV27	NA	NA	TRBJ1-5	CASSFAPTGGVPQHF	TGTGCCAGCAGTTTCGCACCGACAGGAGGGGTGCCCCAGCATTTT
TRBV7-5	NA	NA	TRBJ2-1	CVRTSTSGPSSYNEQFF	TGTGTCAGAACCTCTACTAGCGGACCGAGCTCCTACAATGAGCAGTTCTTC
TRBV30	NA	TRBD2	TRBJ2-7	CAWSPLAGLRRF	TGTGCCTGGAGTCCCCTAGCGGGACTAAGACGTTTC
TRBV5-4	few	NA	TRBJ2-3	CASSLGGTRDTQYF	TGTGCCAGCAGCTTGGGAGGGACAAGGGATACGCAGTATTTT
TRBV12-5	NA	TRBD1	TRBJ2-2	CASGPGQGNSGELFF	TGTGCTAGTGGTCCGGGACAGGGGAATTCCGGGGAGCTGTTTTTT
TRBV18	once	NA	TRBJ2-7	CASSPVVGSSYEQYF	TGTGCCAGCTCACCGGTGGTTGGAAGCTCCTACGAGCAGTACTTC
TRBV15	NA	TRBD1	TRBJ2-7	CATSSGQGVDEQYF	TGTGCCACCAGCAGCGGACAGGGGGTGGACGAGCAGTACTTC
TRBV30	NA	NA	TRBJ2-5	CAWSGLPEETQYF	TGTGCCTGGAGCGGGCTACCCGAAGAGACCCAGTACTTC
TRBV5-5	NA	NA	TRBJ1-2	CASSFKRDNYGYTF	TGTGCCAGCAGCTTTAAAAGGGACAACTATGGCTACACCTTC
TRBV6-6	NA	NA	TRBJ1-5	CASSYSGQNNQPQHF	TGTGCCAGCAGTTACTCGGGCCAGAACAATCAGCCCCAGCATTTT
TRBV7-2	NA	TRBD1	TRBJ1-2	CASSFPGQGHYGYTF	TGTGCCAGCAGCTTCCCGGGACAGGGGCACTATGGCTACACCTTC
TRBV7-8	NA	TRBD1	TRBJ1-1	CASSPDRVGTEAFF	TGTGCCAGCAGCCCAGACAGGGTTGGGACTGAAGCTTTCTTT
TRBV21-1	NA	NA	TRBJ2-5	CASSIVTGYQETQYF	TGTGCCAGCAGCATTGTTACAGGATACCAAGAGACCCAGTACTTC
TRBV7-9	NA	NA	TRBJ2-2	CASSSRPTSPSNTGELFF	TGTGCCAGCAGCTCTCGTCCCACTAGCCCCTCGAACACCGGGGAGCTGTTTTTT
TRBV5-1	NA	TRBD2	TRBJ2-1	CASSLGSGTSGRNEQFF	TGCGCCAGCAGCTTGGGGAGCGGGACTAGCGGGAGGAATGAGCAGTTCTTC
TRBV2	NA	NA	TRBJ1-5	CASNKGDIEQPQHF	TGTGCCAGCAACAAGGGGGACATAGAACAGCCCCAGCATTTT
TRBV7-2	NA	NA	TRBJ2-1	CASSLDWSSYNEQFF	TGTGCCAGCAGCTTGGACTGGTCGTCCTACAATGAGCAGTTCTTC
TRBV25-1	NA	NA	TRBJ1-2	CASGAGVSGYTF	TGTGCCAGCGGCGCGGGGGTGAGTGGCTACACCTTC
TRBV30	NA	NA	TRBJ2-1	CAWSGVAQFF	TGTGCCTGGAGTGGTGTGGCGCAGTTCTTC
TRBV7-2	NA	NA	TRBJ2-2	CASSLVIGVSGELFF	TGTGCCAGCAGCTTAGTTATCGGGGTTAGCGGGGAGCTGTTTTTT
TRBV25-1	NA	NA	TRBJ2-7	CASSDDSGFPPNQQYF	TGTGCCAGCAGCGACGATTCAGGGTTTCCCCCAAACCAGCAGTACTTC
TRBV7-2	once	TRBD2	TRBJ2-5	CASRPGGLAAGGAETQYF	TGTGCCAGCAGACCCGGTGGGCTAGCGGCCGGAGGGGCAGAGACCCAGTACTTC
TRBV10-3	NA	NA	TRBJ2-7	CAISDTYEQYF	TGTGCCATCAGTGACACCTACGAGCAGTACTTC
TRBV9	NA	TRBD1	TRBJ1-1	CASSVAGGAEAFF	TGTGCCAGCAGCGTAGCAGGGGGGGCTGAAGCTTTCTTT
TRBV19	NA	TRBD1	TRBJ2-3	CASSIENPGQFITDTQYF	TGTGCCAGTAGTATAGAGAACCCGGGACAGTTTATTACAGATACGCAGTATTTT
TRBV6-4	NA	TRBD1	TRBJ1-2	CASSPGQGDYGYTF	TGTGCCAGCAGTCCCGGACAGGGAGACTATGGCTACACCTTC
TRBV5-1	NA	TRBD1	TRBJ2-3	CASSLGDREEDTQYF	TGCGCCAGCAGCTTGGGGGACAGGGAAGAGGATACGCAGTATTTT
TRBV2	NA	NA	TRBJ2-7	CASADYYEQYF	TGTGCCAGTGCCGATTACTACGAGCAGTACTTC